This T cell receptor beta chain is from a study of blood T cell repertoires in COVID-19. Germline-derived CDR1 and CDR2 are SEHNR and FQNEAQ (reference sequence). This CDR3 has 18 amino acids. The V segment lost 3 bases and the J segment 4 bases; nucleotides outside the gene matches: 13. Clones were read by immunoSEQ multiplex PCR, and TCRdb kept only the in-frame ones, dropping some. The sample has 250,000 to 300,000 clones, around 81% seen once; the top ten hold about 2.9%. The rearrangement uses TRBV7-9 and TRBJ2-2; TRBD1 agrees at 8 bases. The source is a woman aged 55-75 years with active or convalescent COVID-19. The source material was peripheral blood. Here the CDR3 reads CASSFDSPGGHSTGELFF. The CDR3 DNA reads TGTGCCAGCAGCTTTGACTCCCCAGGGGGCCACAGCACCGGGGAGCTGTTTTTT.